The rows below give T cell receptor beta chains drawn from one sample of a study of T cell repertoires in cytomegalovirus infection. TCRdb analysed the reads with MiXCR anew, one entry per CDR3 protein. The sample records some 560,000 distinct CDR3 sequences, over 35% being singletons. Their antigens remain unidentified. Specimen: cultured PBMCs, collected from culture after CMV antigen stimulation. The receptor set was obtained from a human donor in good health (CMV status not recorded). Some clones in this sample may be carry-over from other donors' samples. Both conserved end residues are part of each CDR3. D genes are given only for firm matches.

D,V,length,J,CDR3
.,TRBV5-4,15,TRBJ2-5,CASSLEGTYGGTQYF
.,TRBV7-9,13,TRBJ1-2,CASSLQRDYGYTF
.,TRBV2,13,TRBJ1-4,CASSEPRNEKLFF
.,TRBV7-2,12,TRBJ2-5,CASSSTQETQYF
TRBD1,TRBV7-2,15,TRBJ1-6,CASSLYRGPNSPLHF
.,TRBV7-2,14,TRBJ2-2,CASSLGPESGELFF
.,TRBV7-9,14,TRBJ2-3,CASSFSWTSDTQYF
.,TRBV29-1,15,TRBJ2-1,CSVDSWGSSYNEQFF
TRBD2,TRBV9,16,TRBJ2-1,CASSVAGSGISNEQFF
.,TRBV7-2,15,TRBJ2-3,CASSLRGLVTDTQYF
TRBD1,TRBV7-6,16,TRBJ1-1,CASRSTGGDRNTEAFF
.,TRBV2,15,TRBJ2-1,CASSSQGRLDNEQFF
TRBD1,TRBV7-8,14,TRBJ2-7,CASSSGTGLVEQYF
TRBD1,TRBV18,15,TRBJ1-5,CASSPQGASNQPQHF
.,TRBV6-5,15,TRBJ1-5,CASSPQDRNNQPQHF